The sequence of this T cell receptor beta chain was determined in a study of neurological immune-mediated disorders. Whole-study context: Multiple sclerosis patients (n of about 35) included around 30 with relapsing-remitting and 3 with secondary progressive disease.

With 10-nucleotide random UMIs included, cDNA was synthesized by 5'RACE. Every sequencing run generated in excess of 170 million TCR-beta sequences. These sequences covered 15-18 subjects. TCRdb reprocessed the 5' RACE reads via MiXCR and lists one record per CDR3 protein. The data contain 95,000 to 150,000 distinct CDR3 sequences, roughly 3.2% of them seen just once; the ten biggest clones take up 1% to 1.5%. Overall study findings and caveats: The study found the most TCR clonal expansion in HTLV-1-associated myelopathy and the least in multiple sclerosis, below healthy controls.

V lost 4 bases and J lost 2, with 11 bases in between. The CDR3 length is 15 residues. The germline CDR1 and CDR2 sequences are WNHNN and SYGVQD (reference sequence). This clonotype was recorded many times. The antigen is not known. The receptor's source is a woman aged 25 to 39 with multiple sclerosis. Sample: PBMCs. The chain combines TRBV10-1 with TRBJ2-2, with a possible D match to TRBD2 (6 bases). The CDR3 bases are TGCGCCAGCAGTGGGGACTCCATAAACACCGGGGAGCTGTTTTTT. Translated: CASSGDSINTGELFF.